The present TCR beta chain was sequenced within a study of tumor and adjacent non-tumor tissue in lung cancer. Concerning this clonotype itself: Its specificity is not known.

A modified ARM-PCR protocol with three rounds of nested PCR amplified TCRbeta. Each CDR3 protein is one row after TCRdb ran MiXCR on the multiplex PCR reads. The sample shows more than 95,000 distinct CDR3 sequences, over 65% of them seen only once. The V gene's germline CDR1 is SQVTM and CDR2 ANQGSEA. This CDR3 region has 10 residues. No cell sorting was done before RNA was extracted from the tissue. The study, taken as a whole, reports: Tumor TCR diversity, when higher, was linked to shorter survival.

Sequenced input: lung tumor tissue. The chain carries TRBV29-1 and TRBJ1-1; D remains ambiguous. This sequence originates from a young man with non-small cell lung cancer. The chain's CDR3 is CRGGSTEAFF. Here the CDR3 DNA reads TGCAGAGGTGGGAGCACTGAAGCTTTCTTT.